The T cell receptor (beta chain) described here comes from a study of T cell responses to AZD1222 COVID-19 vaccine (dated by TCRdb to the early 2020s). Looking at the study overall: TCR sequencing was performed for 233 trial participants, of whom about 210 were given two doses of AZD1222 and 26 were given two doses of MenACWY control vaccine. Enrollment into the trials was organized by age into subgroups of 18-55, 56-69 and 70-plus years, and those subgroups contained roughly 140, 27 and 60 TCR-sequenced participants, respectively. Findings and caveats that apply to the study as a whole: Reportedly, almost half of the unique spike-specific TCRs recognized epitopes lying outside the regions that are mutated in the B.1.351 and B.1.1.7 variants. Participants were mostly white British, with more females than males. The authors suggested clonal diversity may have been underestimated. In the small 56-69-year group, the increase in depth fell short of significance, most likely because of low power. Conclusions about previously exposed vaccinees were limited because only a handful of AZD1222 recipients were SARS-CoV-2 seropositive at baseline. The vaccine-associated CD4 TCRs covered the entire spike protein, and the dominant responses fell in regions 160-218 and 743-854. After two AZD1222 doses, spike-specific TCR breadth and depth were significantly higher than at day 0 and than in MenACWY recipients. Because no day 14 peak-response samples were available, repertoires were characterized only after the peak T cell response.

The CDR3 regions of human TCRbeta chains were analyzed by immunosequencing. Regarding the original processing steps: Repertoire TCRs were matched against a reference library of SARS-CoV-2-specific TCRs generated with the MIRA antigen-specificity platform. Breadth meant the fraction of unique TCRs that were SARS-CoV-2-associated, whereas depth meant the fraction of total T cells that were SARS-CoV-2-associated. Using the MIRA data, every spike-specific TCR was mapped to the spike region that the TCR reacted to and assigned to either a CD4 or a CD8 class. Log10-transformed breadth and depth values were compared by one-way ANOVA with Sidak's multiple comparisons tests. TCRdb's version of the immuneACCESS table is confined to in-frame rearrangements and falls short of the full clone set. An unresolved V gene accounts for under half of the shortfall where checked; the remainder is of unknown origin. Clone size and V and J calls were adopted from that table, with D and trimming inferred from the DNA. This sample is represented by under 100,000 clones; 80% to 90% of them were singletons. 9.5% to 13% of the sample goes to the ten largest clones.

Trimming accounts for 5 bases at V and 5 bases at J, while the number of junction bases matched to no gene is 15. Via the germline V gene (reference sequence), CDR1 is SEHNR and CDR2 FQNEAQ. The CDR3, from cysteine to phenylalanine, totals 17 residues. Only the CDR3 portion is preserved as DNA: 51 bases, with reading frame beginning at the first base. Taken with the paper, the label for time point translates to: about 28 days (+/-7) after the second vaccine dose. AZD1222 recipients with second doses at about 4 weeks or about 12 weeks were pooled, because spike-specific TCR depth and breadth did not differ between schedules. The vaccinee samples were drawn from two UK trials, COV001 and COV002, one of which was a single-blind randomized controlled phase 2/3 trial testing AZD1222 (ChAdOx1 nCoV-19) in healthy adults. For TCRbeta chain sequencing, PBMC samples from trial participants were taken at day 0 and at day 28 after the second dose.

As to this clone: Its antigen is currently not known. Base qualities are not recorded, but no much larger clone differs from it by a single base.

The V and J genes are TRBV7-9 and TRBJ2-1; TRBD2 agrees with 7 junctional bases. The sequence derives from an adult who received the AZD1222 COVID-19 vaccine. The sample in question was peripheral blood, obtained 28 days after the second AZD1222 dose. The DNA reads TGTGCCAGCAGCCCAACCGCTGATGGGGGGGTTAACAATGAGCAGTTCTTC. Its protein reads: CASSPTADGGVNNEQFF.